This TCR beta chain was sequenced during a study of cytomegalovirus exposure and HLA in healthy donors. Broader study findings: Researchers reported in a later analysis that a missense DCLRE1C variant was tied to TCR beta V- and J-gene trimming.

It was with 60 Vbeta and 13 Jbeta primers that the PCR ran. Sequencing was performed with immunoSEQ multiplex PCR; in TCRdb, only in-frame clones are kept and a portion is missing. This table has under 150,000 clones, just over 70% appearing once. This CDR3 is 12 amino acids long. With 2 bases removed from V and 6 bases from J, the gap between germline ends came to 8 bases. Looked up from germline, CDR1 is SGHRS and CDR2 is YFSETQ. In the case of this clone: What it binds is unknown.

The material sequenced was PBMCs. The chain employs TRBV5-1 and TRBJ1-2; a weak D match, TRBD1 (5 bases). The receptor's source is a woman between 55 and 75 years old in good health and CMV-seropositive. This CDR3 is CASSFQGDGYTF. As DNA, the CDR3 is TGCGCCAGCAGCTTCCAGGGTGATGGCTACACCTTC.